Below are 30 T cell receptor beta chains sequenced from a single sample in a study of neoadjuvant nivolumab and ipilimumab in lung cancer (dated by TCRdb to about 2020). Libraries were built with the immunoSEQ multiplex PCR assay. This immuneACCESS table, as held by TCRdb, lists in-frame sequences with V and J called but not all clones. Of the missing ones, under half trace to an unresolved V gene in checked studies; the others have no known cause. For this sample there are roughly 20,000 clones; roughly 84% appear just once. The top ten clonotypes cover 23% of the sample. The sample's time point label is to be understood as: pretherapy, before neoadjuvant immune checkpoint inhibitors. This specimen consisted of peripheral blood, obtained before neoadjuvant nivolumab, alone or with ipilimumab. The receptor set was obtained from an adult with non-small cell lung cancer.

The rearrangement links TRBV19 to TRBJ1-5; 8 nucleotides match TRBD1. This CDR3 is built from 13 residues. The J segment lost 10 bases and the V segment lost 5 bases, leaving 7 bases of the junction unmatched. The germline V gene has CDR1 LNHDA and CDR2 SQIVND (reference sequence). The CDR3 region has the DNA TGTGCCAGTAGTGGGAGGGACAGGCTCCCCCAGCATTTT. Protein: CASSGRDRLPQHF.

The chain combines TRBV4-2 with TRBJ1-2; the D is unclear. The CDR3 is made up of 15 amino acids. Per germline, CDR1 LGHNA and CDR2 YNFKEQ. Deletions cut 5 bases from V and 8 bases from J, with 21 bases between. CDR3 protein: CASSEKRAGWEGYTF. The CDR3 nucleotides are TGTGCCAGCAGCGAAAAGAGGGCCGGCTGGGAGGGCTACACCTTC.

The CDR3 DNA is TGTGCCAGCAGCGTAGAACGGGGAGGTGAGACCCAGTACTTC. Amino acids: CASSVERGGETQYF. The rearrangement joins TRBV9 to TRBJ2-5; D might be TRBD2 (6 bases). Trimming left V 0 bases short and J 5 bases short, with 11 bases between. The CDR3 sequence is 14 residues long. Per the germline V gene, CDR1 is SGDLS and CDR2 is YYNGEE.

The CDR3 loop reads CASSGGTANSYEQYF. The CDR3 DNA reads TGTGCCAGCAGCGGGGGGACAGCCAACTCCTACGAGCAGTACTTC. The V and J genes are TRBV5-6 and TRBJ2-7, with a weak D call TRBD1 (7 bases). V was cut by 4 bases and J by 0 bases, with 14 bases left in between. The germline V gene encodes CDR1 SGHDT and CDR2 YYEEEE. This CDR3 has 15 amino acids.

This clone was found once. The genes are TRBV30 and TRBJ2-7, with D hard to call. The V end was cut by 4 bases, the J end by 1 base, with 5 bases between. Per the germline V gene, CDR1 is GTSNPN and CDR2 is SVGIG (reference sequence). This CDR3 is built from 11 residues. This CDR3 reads CAWTLSYEQYF. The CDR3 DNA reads TGTGCCTGGACTTTGTCCTACGAGCAGTACTTC.

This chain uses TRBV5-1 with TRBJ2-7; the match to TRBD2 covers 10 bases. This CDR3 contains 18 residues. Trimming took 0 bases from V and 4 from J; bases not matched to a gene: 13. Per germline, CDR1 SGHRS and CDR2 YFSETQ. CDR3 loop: CASSLGASGSAVLYEQYF. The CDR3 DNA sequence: TGCGCCAGCAGCTTGGGGGCTAGCGGGAGTGCGGTGTTGTACGAGCAGTACTTC.

The CDR3 region has the DNA TGTGCCTGGAGTGTACCCCCTAGCGGCGAGCAGTACTTC. Translated: CAWSVPPSGEQYF. The V and J genes are TRBV30 and TRBJ2-7; 7 nucleotides agree with TRBD2. This CDR3 comprises 13 residues. Looked up from germline, CDR1 is GTSNPN and CDR2 is SVGIG (reference sequence). V dropped 0 bases and J dropped 6; count of bases not matched to a gene: 5.

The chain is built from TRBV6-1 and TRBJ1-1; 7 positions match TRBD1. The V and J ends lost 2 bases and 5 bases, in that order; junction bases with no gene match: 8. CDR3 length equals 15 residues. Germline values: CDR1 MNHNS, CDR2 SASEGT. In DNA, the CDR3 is TGTGCCAGCAGTGAAACAGGGGCCCTTGAAACTGAAGCTTTCTTT. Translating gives CASSETGALETEAFF.

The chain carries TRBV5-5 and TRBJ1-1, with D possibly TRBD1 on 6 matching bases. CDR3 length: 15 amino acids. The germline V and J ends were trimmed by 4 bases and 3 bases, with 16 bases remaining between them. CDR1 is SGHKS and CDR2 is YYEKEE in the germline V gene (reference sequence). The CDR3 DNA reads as TGTGCCAGCAGCAAATTACAGGGCAGGCACACTGAAGCTTTCTTT. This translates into CASSKLQGRHTEAFF.

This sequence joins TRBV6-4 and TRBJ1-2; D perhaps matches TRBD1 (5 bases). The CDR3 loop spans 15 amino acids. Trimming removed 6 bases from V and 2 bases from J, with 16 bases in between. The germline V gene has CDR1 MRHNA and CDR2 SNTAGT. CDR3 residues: CASSQTWGGNYGYTF. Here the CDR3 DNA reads TGTGCCAGCAGCCAAACATGGGGGGGAAACTATGGCTACACCTTC.

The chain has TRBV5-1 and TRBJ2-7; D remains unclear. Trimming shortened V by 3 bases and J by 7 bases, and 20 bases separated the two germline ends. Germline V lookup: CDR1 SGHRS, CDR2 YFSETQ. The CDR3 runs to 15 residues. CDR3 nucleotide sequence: TGCGCCAGCAGCTCCGGCCCGCGACCCCCTCGGGAGCAGTACTTC. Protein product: CASSSGPRPPREQYF.

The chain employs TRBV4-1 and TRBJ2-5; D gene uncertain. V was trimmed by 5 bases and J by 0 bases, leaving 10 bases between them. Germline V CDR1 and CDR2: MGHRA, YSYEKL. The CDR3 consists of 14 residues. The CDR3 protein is CASSSTEYQETQYF. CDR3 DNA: TGCGCCAGCAGCTCGACTGAGTACCAAGAGACCCAGTACTTC.

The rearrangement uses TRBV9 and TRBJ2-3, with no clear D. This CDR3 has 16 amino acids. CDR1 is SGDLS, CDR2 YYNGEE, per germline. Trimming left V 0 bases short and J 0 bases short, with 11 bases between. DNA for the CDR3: TGTGCCAGCAGCGTAGCTCTTACCCACAGCACAGATACGCAGTATTTT. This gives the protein CASSVALTHSTDTQYF.

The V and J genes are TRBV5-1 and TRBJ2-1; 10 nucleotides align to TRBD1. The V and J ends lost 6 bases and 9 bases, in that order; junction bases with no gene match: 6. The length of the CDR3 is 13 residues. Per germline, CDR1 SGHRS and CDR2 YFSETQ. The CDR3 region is CASTEGQGGEQFF. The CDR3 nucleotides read TGCGCCAGCACAGAAGGACAGGGGGGTGAGCAGTTCTTC.

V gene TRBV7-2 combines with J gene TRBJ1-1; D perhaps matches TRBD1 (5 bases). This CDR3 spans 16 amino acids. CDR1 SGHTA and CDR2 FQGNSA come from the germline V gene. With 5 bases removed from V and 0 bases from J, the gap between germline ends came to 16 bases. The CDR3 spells CASSPTAGTLNTEAFF. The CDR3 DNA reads TGTGCCAGCAGCCCCACCGCGGGGACTTTGAACACTGAAGCTTTCTTT.

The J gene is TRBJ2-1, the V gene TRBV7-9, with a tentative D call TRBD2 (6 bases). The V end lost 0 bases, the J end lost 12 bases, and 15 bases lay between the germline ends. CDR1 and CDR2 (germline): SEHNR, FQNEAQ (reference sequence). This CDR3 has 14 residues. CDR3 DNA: TGTGCCAGCAGCTTAGCAAGGGCGGGGCCCGGGCAGTTCTTC. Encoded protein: CASSLARAGPGQFF.

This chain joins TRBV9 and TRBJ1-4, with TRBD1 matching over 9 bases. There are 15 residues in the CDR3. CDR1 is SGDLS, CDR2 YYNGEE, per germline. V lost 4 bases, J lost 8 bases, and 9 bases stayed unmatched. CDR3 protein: CASSPRGQGGEKLFF. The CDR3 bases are TGTGCCAGCAGCCCCAGGGGACAGGGAGGAGAAAAACTGTTTTTT.

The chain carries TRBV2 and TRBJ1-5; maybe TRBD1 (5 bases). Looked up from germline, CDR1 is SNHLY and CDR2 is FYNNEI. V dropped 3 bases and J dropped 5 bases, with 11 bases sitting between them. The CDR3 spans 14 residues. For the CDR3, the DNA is TGTGCCAGCAGTGAGTCTTGGGGGTATCAGCCCCAGCATTTT. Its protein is CASSESWGYQPQHF.

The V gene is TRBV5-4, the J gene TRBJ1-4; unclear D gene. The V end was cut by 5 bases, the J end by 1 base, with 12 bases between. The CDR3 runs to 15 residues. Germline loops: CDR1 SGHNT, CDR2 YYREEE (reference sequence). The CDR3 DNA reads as TGTGCCAGCAGTATTAAGGGAGGAACTAATGAAAAACTGTTTTTT. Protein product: CASSIKGGTNEKLFF. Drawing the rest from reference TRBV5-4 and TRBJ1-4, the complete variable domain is ETGVTQSPTHLIKTRGQQVTLRCSSQSGHNTVSWYQQALGQGPQFIFQYYREEENGRGNFPPRFSGLQFPNYSSELNVNALELDDSALYLCASSIKGGTNEKLFFGSGTQLSVL.

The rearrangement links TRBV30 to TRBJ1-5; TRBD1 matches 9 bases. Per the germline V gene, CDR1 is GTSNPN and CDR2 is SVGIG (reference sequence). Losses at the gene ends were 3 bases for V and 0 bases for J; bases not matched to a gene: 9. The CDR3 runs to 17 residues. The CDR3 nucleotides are TGTGCCTGGAGCCACGGGACAGGGACCCTTAGCAATCAGCCCCAGCATTTT. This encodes CAWSHGTGTLSNQPQHF.

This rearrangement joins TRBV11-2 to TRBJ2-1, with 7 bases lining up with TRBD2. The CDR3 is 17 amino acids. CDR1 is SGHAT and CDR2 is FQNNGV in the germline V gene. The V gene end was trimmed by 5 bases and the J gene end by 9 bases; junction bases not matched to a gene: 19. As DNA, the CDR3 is TGTGCCAGCAGCCACCCCCGGGGCGGCGGGAGTGTCGGTGAGCAGTTCTTC. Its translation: CASSHPRGGGSVGEQFF.

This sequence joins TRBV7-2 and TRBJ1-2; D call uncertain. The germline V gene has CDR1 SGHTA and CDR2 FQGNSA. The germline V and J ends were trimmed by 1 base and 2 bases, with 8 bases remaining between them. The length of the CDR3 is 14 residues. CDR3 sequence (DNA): TGTGCCAGCAGCTTAGGACTGCAAAACTATGGCTACACCTTC. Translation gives CASSLGLQNYGYTF.

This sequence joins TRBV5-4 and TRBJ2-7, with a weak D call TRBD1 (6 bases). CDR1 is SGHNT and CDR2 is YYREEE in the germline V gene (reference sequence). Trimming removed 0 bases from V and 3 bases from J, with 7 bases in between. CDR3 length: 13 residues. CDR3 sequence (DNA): TGTGCCAGCAGCTTGGCAGGGGTCTACGAGCAGTACTTC. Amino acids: CASSLAGVYEQYF.

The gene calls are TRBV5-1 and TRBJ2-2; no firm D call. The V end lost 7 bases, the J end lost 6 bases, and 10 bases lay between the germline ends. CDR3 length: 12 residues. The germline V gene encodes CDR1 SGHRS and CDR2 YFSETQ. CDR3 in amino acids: CASRAEAGELFF. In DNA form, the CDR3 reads TGCGCCAGCCGCGCCGAGGCCGGGGAGCTGTTTTTT.

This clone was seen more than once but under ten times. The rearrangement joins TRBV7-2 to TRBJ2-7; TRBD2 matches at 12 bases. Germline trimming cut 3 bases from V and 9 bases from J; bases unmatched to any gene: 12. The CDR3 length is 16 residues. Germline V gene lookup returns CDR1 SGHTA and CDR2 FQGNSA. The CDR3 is CASSFGGASGREVQYF. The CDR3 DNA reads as TGTGCCAGCAGCTTCGGGGGGGCTAGCGGGAGGGAGGTGCAGTACTTC.

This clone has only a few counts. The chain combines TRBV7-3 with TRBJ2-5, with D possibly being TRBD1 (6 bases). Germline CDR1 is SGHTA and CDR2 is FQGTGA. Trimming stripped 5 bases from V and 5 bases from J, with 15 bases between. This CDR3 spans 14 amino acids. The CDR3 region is CASSTQGSGETQYF. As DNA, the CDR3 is TGTGCCAGCAGCACACAGGGTTCAGGGGAGACCCAGTACTTC.

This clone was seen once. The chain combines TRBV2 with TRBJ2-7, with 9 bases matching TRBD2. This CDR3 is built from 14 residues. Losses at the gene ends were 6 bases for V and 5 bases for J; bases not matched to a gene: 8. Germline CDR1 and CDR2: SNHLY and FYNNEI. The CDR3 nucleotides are TGTGCCAGCAGCGCTCTTAGCGGGAGCAACGAGCAGTACTTC. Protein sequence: CASSALSGSNEQYF.

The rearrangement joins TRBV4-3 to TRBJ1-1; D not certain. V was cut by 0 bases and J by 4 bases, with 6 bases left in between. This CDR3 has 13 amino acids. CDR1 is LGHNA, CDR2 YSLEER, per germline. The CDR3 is CASSQDKRTEAFF. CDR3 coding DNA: TGCGCCAGCAGCCAAGATAAGCGCACTGAAGCTTTCTTT.

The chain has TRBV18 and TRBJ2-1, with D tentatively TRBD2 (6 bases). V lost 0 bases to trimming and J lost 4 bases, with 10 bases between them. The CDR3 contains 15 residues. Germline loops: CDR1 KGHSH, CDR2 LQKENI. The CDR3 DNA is TGTGCCAGCTCACCACCCGGGAGTAGGTACAATGAGCAGTTCTTC. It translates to CASSPPGSRYNEQFF.

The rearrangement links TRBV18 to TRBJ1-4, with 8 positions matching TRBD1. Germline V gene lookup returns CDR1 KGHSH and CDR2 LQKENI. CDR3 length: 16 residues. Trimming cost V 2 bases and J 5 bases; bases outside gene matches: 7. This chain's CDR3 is CASSPSTGELNEKLFF. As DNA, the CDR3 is TGTGCCAGCTCACCATCGACAGGGGAACTCAATGAAAAACTGTTTTTT.